This T cell receptor beta chain was found in a study of early T cells in non-severe SARS-CoV-2 infection. In the library, individual cDNA molecules carried attached unique molecular identifiers. TCRdb called the 5' RACE reads again in MiXCR, with one record for every CDR3 protein. The table shows roughly 63,000 distinct CDR3 sequences, with under 15% occurring only once. The trim removed 6 bases at V and 1 base at J, leaving 1 base unmatched. CDR1 MNHNY and CDR2 SVGAGI come from the germline V gene (reference sequence). This CDR3 is built from 14 residues. The chain couples TRBV6-6 to TRBJ1-5; 9 bases are shared with TRBD1. Material: whole blood. The TCR originated in an adult who was a healthcare worker with PCR-confirmed SARS-CoV-2 infection or an uninfected control (not recorded which). The chain's CDR3 is CASRGTGSNQPQHF. The CDR3 nucleotides are TGTGCCAGCAGGGGGACAGGGAGCAATCAGCCCCAGCATTTT.